Reported below is one T cell receptor beta chain. The data originate from a study of cytomegalovirus exposure and HLA in healthy donors. The PCR employed 60 Vbeta primers together with 13 Jbeta primers. TCRdb's copy holds only in-frame clones and misses some; the assay was immunoSEQ multiplex PCR. The sample includes around 130,000 clones, 84% of them seen just once. The CDR3 runs to 16 residues. The J segment lost 0 bases and the V segment lost 6 bases, leaving 8 bases of the junction unmatched. The germline V gene encodes CDR1 MDHEN and CDR2 SYDVKM. The sequence came from a woman between 18 and 29 years old in good health and CMV-seropositive. This rearrangement joins TRBV28 to TRBJ1-3; 7 nucleotides agree with TRBD1. Sequenced: PBMCs. CDR3 nucleotides: TGTGCCAGCAGGTCGACAGGGCCTAGCTCTGGAAACACCATATATTTT. Translation: CASRSTGPSSGNTIYF.